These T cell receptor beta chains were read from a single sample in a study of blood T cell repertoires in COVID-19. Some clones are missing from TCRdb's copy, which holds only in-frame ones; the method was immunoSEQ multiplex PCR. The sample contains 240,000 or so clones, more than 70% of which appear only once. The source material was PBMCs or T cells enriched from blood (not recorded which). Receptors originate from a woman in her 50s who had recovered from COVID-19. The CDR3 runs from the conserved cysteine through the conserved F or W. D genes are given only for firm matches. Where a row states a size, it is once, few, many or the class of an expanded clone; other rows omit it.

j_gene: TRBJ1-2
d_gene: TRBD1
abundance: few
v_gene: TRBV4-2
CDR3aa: CASSQGGTGGNYGYTF
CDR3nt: TGTGCCAGCAGCCAAGGGGGGACAGGGGGCAACTATGGCTACACCTTC

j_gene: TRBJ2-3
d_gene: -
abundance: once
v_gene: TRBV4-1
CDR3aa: CASSQSRGLLTDTQYF
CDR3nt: TGCGCCAGCAGCCAATCAAGAGGGCTACTCACAGATACGCAGTATTTT

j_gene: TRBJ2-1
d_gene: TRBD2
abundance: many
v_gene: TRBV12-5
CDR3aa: CASGLGGGYNEQFF
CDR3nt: TGTGCTAGTGGTTTAGGCGGGGGGTACAATGAGCAGTTCTTC

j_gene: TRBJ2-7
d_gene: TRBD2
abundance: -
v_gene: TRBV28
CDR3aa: CASSTPGLAGGNEQYF
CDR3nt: TGTGCCAGCAGCACGCCGGGACTAGCGGGAGGTAACGAGCAGTACTTC

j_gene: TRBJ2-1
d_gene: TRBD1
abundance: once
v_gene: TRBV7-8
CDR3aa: CATHPRDRAYNEQFF
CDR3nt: TGTGCCACCCACCCCCGGGACAGGGCCTACAATGAGCAGTTCTTC

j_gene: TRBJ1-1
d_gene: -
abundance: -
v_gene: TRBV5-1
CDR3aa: CASSLQGAWAEAFF
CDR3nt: TGCGCCAGCAGCTTACAGGGTGCGTGGGCTGAAGCTTTCTTT

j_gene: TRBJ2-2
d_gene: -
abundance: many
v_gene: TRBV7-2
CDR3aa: CASSFKGRDTGELFF
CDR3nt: TGTGCCAGCAGCTTTAAGGGGCGCGACACCGGGGAGCTGTTTTTT

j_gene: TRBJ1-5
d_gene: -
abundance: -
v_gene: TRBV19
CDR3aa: CASRPGTGLHQPQHF
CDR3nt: TGTGCCAGTAGGCCGGGCACAGGGCTTCATCAGCCCCAGCATTTT

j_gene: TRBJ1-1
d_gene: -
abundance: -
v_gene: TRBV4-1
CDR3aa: CASSQDWSTEAFF
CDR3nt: TGCGCCAGCAGCCAAGATTGGAGCACTGAAGCTTTCTTT

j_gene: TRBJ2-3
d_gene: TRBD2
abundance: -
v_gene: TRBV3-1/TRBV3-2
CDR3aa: CASSRRTSGSGDTQYF
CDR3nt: TGTGCCAGCAGCCGCCGGACTAGCGGGAGTGGAGATACGCAGTATTTT

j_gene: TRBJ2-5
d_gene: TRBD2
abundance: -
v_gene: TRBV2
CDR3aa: CASSLTSGGRETQYF
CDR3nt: TGTGCCAGCAGTTTAACTAGCGGGGGTCGGGAGACCCAGTACTTC

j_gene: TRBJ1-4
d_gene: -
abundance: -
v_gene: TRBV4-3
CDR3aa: CASSHKSGNEKLFF
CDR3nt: TGCGCCAGCAGCCACAAATCAGGGAATGAAAAACTGTTTTTT

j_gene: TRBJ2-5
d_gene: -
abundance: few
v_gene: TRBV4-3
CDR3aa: CASSQEYANRQETQYF
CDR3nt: TGCGCCAGCAGCCAAGAATACGCCAACAGGCAAGAGACCCAGTACTTC

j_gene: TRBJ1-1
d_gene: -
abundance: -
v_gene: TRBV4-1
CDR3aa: CASSQAPRENTEAFF
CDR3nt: TGCGCCAGCAGCCAAGCCCCCAGGGAGAACACTGAAGCTTTCTTT

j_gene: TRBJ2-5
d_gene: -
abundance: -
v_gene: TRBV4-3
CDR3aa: CASSQETMPEETQYF
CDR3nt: TGCGCCAGCAGCCAAGAGACAATGCCCGAAGAGACCCAGTACTTC

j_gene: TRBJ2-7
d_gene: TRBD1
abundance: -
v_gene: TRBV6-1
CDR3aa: CASSTTGATYEQYF
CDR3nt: TGTGCCAGCAGTACGACAGGGGCAACCTACGAGCAGTACTTC

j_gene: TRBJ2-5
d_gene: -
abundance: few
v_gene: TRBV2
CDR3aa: CASSGLGDGTQYF
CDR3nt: TGTGCCAGCAGTGGATTAGGGGATGGGACCCAGTACTTC

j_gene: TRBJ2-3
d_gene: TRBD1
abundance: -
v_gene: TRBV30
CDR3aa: CAWSSGQGTDTQYF
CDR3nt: TGTGCCTGGAGTTCGGGACAGGGAACAGATACGCAGTATTTT

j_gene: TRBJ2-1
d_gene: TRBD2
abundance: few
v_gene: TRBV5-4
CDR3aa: CASSLRLAGNEQFF
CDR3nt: TGTGCCAGCAGCTTGAGGCTAGCGGGCAATGAGCAGTTCTTC

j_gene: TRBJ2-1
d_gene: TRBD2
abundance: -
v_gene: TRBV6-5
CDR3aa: CASSPSPQSGGMFF
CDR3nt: TGTGCCAGCAGTCCTTCCCCTCAAAGCGGGGGGATGTTCTTC

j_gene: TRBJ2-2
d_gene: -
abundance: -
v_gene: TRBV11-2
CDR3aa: CASSSSANTGELFF
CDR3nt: TGTGCCAGCAGCTCCTCCGCGAACACCGGGGAGCTGTTTTTT

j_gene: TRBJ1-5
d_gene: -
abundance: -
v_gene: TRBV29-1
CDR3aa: CSVEVAGWHHF
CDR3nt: TGCAGCGTTGAAGTGGCAGGGTGGCACCATTTT

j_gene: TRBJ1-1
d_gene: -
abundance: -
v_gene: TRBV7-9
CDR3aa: CASSPAAGGGTEAFF
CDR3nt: TGTGCCAGCAGCCCCGCGGCGGGGGGCGGGACTGAAGCTTTCTTT

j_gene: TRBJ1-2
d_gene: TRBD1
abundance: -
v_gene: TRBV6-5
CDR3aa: CASSSGQAIGYTF
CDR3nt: TGTGCCAGCAGTTCCGGACAGGCTATAGGCTACACCTTC

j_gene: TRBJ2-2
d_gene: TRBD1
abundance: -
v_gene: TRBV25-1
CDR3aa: CASSFGQGTGELFF
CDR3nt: TGTGCCAGCAGTTTCGGACAGGGCACCGGGGAGCTGTTTTTT

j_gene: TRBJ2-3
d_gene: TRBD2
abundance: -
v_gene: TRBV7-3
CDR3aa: CASSQGLAGPDTQYF
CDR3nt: TGTGCCAGCAGCCAAGGACTAGCGGGTCCAGATACGCAGTATTTT

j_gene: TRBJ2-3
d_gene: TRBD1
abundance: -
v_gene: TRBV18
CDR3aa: CASSHGTGSKDTQYF
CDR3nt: TGTGCCAGCTCACACGGGACAGGATCGAAAGATACGCAGTATTTT

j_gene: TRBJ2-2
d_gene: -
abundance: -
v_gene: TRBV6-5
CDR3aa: CASSFNRVTGELFF
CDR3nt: TGTGCCAGCAGTTTTAACAGGGTTACCGGGGAGCTGTTTTTT

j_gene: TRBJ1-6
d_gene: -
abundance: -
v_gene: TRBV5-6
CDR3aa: CASSAHGVGTLHF
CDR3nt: TGTGCCAGCAGCGCTCACGGGGTTGGCACCCTCCACTTT

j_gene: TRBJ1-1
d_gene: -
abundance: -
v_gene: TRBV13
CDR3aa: CASSLGPLTEAFF
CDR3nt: TGTGCCAGCAGCTTAGGTCCTCTTACTGAAGCTTTCTTT

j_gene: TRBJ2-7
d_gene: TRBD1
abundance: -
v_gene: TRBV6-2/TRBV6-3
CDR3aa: CASSYYRTGSSYEQYF
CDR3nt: TGTGCCAGCAGTTACTATCGGACAGGGAGCTCCTACGAGCAGTACTTC

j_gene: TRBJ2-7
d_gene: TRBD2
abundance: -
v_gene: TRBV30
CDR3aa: CAWSVGTSFSEQYF
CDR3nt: TGTGCCTGGAGTGTAGGGACTAGCTTCTCCGAGCAGTACTTC

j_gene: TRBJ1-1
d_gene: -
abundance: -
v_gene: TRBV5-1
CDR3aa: CASRAYQGTEAFF
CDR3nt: TGCGCCAGCAGAGCTTACCAGGGGACTGAAGCTTTCTTT

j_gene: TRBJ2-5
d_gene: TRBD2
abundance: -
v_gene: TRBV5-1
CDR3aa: CASSSGAGGTETQYF
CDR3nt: TGCGCCAGCAGCTCGGGGGCGGGAGGGACGGAGACCCAGTACTTC

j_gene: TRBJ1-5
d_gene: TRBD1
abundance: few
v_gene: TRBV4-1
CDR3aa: CASSQGQGAGSQPQHF
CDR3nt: TGCGCCAGCAGCCAAGGACAGGGGGCAGGGAGTCAGCCCCAGCATTTT

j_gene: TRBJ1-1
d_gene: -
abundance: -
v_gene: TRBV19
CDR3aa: CASSIAGWNTEAFF
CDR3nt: TGTGCCAGTAGTATAGCAGGTTGGAACACTGAAGCTTTCTTT

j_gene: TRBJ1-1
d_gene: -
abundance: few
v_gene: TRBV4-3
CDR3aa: CASSQDLEGTEAFF
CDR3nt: TGCGCCAGCAGCCAAGATCTGGAGGGGACTGAAGCTTTCTTT